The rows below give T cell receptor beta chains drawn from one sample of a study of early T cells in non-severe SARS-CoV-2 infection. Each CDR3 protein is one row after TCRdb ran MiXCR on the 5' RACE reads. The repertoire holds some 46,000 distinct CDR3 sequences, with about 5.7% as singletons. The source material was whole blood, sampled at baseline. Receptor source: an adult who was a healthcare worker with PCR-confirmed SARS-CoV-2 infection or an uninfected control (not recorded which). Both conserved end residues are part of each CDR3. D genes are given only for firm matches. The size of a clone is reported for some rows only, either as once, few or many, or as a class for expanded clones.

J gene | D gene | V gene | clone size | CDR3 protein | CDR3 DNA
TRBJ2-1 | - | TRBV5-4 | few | CASSLWGSYNEQFF | TGTGCCAGCAGCCTCTGGGGCTCCTACAATGAGCAGTTCTTC
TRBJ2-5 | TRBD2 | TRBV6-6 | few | CASSYSSGATQYF | TGTGCCAGCAGTTACTCTAGCGGGGCGACCCAGTACTTC
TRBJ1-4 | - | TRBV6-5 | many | CASSYSETNEKLFF | TGTGCCAGCAGTTACAGTGAAACTAATGAAAAACTGTTTTTT
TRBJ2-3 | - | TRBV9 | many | CASSVEDTTDTQYF | TGTGCCAGCAGCGTAGAGGACACCACAGATACGCAGTATTTT
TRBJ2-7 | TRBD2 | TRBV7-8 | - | CASSFSGMEYEQYF | TGTGCCAGCAGCTTTAGCGGGATGGAGTACGAGCAGTACTTC
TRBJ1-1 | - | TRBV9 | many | CASSTTGRTEAFF | TGTGCCAGCAGCACGACCGGGAGGACTGAAGCTTTCTTT
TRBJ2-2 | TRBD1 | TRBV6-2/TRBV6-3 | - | CASSPLGQGATGELFF | TGTGCCAGCAGTCCCCTGGGACAGGGGGCCACCGGGGAGCTGTTTTTT
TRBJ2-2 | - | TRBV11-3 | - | CASSLSGSSGELFF | TGTGCCAGCAGCTTATCAGGGTCATCCGGGGAGCTGTTTTTT
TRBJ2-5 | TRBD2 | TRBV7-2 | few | CASSPVSGRGQALYF | TGTGCCAGCAGCCCTGTTAGCGGGAGGGGGCAAGCTCTTTACTTC
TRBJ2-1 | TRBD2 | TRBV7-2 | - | CASRLAGIIYNEQFF | TGTGCCAGCAGGCTAGCGGGGATAATCTACAATGAGCAGTTCTTC
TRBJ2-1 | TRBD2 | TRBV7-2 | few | CASSFQPGLETNEQFF | TGTGCCAGCAGCTTCCAGCCGGGACTAGAAACGAATGAGCAGTTCTTC
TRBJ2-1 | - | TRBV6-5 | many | CASSYRDGAYNEQFF | TGTGCCAGCAGTTACCGGGACGGGGCCTACAATGAGCAGTTCTTC
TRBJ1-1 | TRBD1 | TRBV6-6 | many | CASSYQGGYTAFF | TGTGCCAGCAGTTATCAGGGGGGCTATACAGCTTTCTTT
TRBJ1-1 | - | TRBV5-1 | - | CASSLVEASTEAFF | TGCGCCAGCAGCTTGGTTGAGGCTAGTACTGAAGCTTTCTTT
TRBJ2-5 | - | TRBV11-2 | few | CASSFGSQETQYF | TGTGCCAGCAGCTTCGGCAGTCAAGAGACCCAGTACTTC
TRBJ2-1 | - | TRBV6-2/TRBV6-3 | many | CASSYAGTAMQFF | TGTGCCAGCAGCTACGCCGGGACGGCCATGCAGTTCTTC
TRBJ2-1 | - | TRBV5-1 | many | CASCPDSSYNEQFF | TGCGCCAGCTGCCCCGACAGCTCCTACAATGAGCAGTTCTTC
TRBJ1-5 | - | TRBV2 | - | CASSDSRRGSQPQHF | TGTGCCAGCAGTGACTCGAGGAGGGGGAGCCAGCCCCAGCATTTT
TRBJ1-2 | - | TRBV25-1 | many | CASSETGTSSVSYTF | TGTGCCAGCAGTGAAACTGGGACGTCATCCGTCAGCTACACCTTC
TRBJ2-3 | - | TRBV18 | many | CASSPVNSGGSAQYF | TGTGCCAGCTCACCTGTCAATTCTGGGGGTTCAGCGCAGTATTTT
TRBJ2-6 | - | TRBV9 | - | CASSVTGSGANALTF | TGTGCCAGCAGCGTAACGGGGTCTGGGGCCAACGCCCTGACTTTC
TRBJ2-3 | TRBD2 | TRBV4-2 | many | CASSAAAGGTDTQYF | TGTGCCAGCAGCGCAGCGGCGGGGGGCACAGATACGCAGTATTTT
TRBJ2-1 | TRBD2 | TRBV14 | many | CASSRSPGTSDNEQFF | TGTGCCAGCAGCCGATCCCCCGGGACTAGCGACAATGAGCAGTTCTTC
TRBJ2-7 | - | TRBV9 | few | CASSVGDTTYEQYF | TGTGCCAGCAGCGTAGGGGACACGACCTACGAGCAGTACTTC
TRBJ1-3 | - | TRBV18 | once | CASSGYDNLVYF | TGTGCCAGCTCAGGATACGATAACTTGGTATATTTT
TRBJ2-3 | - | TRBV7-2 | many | CASSSGLPGADTQYF | TGTGCCAGCAGCTCGGGACTCCCCGGGGCAGATACGCAGTATTTT
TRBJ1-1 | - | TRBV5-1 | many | CASSLRAGNTEAFF | TGCGCCAGCAGCCTCCGTGCGGGGAACACTGAAGCTTTCTTT
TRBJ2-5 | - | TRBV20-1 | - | CSARDIPLKETQYF | TGCAGTGCAAGGGACATCCCCCTCAAAGAGACCCAGTACTTC
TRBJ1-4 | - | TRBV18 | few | CASSPILLRSTNEKLFF | TGTGCCAGCTCACCAATTCTTCTCAGGTCAACTAATGAAAAACTGTTTTTT
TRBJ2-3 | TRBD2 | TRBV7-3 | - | CASSRTSGSGNTQYF | TGTGCCAGCAGCCGTACTAGCGGGAGTGGAAATACGCAGTATTTT
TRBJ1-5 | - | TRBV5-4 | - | CASSGTPGEHQPQHF | TGTGCCAGCAGTGGGACTCCTGGGGAGCATCAGCCCCAGCATTTT
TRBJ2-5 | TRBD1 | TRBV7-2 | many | CASSPRQGAETQYF | TGTGCCAGCAGCCCTAGACAGGGGGCAGAGACCCAGTACTTC
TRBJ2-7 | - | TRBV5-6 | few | CASSLFLAIYEQYF | TGTGCCAGCAGCTTGTTTCTAGCGATCTACGAGCAGTACTTC
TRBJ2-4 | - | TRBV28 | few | CASSSRNRGIQYF | TGTGCCAGCAGTTCCCGCAACCGCGGCATTCAGTACTTC
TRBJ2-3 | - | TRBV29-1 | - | CSSEGQLGDTQYF | TGCAGCTCCGAGGGGCAGCTCGGAGATACGCAGTATTTT
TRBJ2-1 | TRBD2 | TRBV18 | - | CASSPTGGSYNEQFF | TGTGCCAGCTCACCTACGGGGGGATCCTACAATGAGCAGTTCTTC
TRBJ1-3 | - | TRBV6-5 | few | CASSYSISGLSGNTIYF | TGTGCCAGCAGTTACTCGATTTCCGGGCTCTCTGGAAACACCATATATTTT
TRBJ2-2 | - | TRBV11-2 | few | CASNKGLDTGELFF | TGTGCCAGCAACAAAGGGCTCGACACCGGGGAGCTGTTTTTT
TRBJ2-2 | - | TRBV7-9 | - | CASSPTLEAGRINTGELFF | TGTGCCAGCAGCCCGACCCTTGAGGCGGGGAGGATTAACACCGGGGAGCTGTTTTTT
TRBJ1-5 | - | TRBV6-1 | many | CASSWGGFSNQPQHF | TGTGCCAGCAGCTGGGGGGGTTTTAGCAATCAGCCCCAGCATTTT
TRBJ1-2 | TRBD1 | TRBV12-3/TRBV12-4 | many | CATRTGYGYTF | TGTGCCACGCGGACAGGCTATGGCTACACCTTC
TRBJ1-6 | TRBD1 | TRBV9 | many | CASSPTGQGFLSLHF | TGTGCCAGCAGCCCGACGGGACAGGGGTTCCTGTCCCTCCACTTT
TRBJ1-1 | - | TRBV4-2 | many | CASSEQGGGPSF | TGTGCCAGCAGCGAACAGGGCGGGGGCCCCTCCTTT